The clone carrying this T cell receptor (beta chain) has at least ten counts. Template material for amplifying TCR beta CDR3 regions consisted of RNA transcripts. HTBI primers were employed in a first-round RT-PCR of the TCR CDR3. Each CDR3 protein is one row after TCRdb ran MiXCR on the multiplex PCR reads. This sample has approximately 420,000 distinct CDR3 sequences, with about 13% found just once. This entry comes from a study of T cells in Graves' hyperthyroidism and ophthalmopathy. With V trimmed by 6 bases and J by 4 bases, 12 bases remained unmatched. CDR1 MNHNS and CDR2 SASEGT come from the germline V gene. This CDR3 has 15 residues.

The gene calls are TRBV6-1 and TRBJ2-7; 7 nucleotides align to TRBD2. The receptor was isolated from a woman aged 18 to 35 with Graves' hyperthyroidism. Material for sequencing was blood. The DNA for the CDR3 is TGTGCCAGCAGCCTAACTAGTACTAGCGTTTACGAGCAGTACTTC. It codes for CASSLTSTSVYEQYF.